Listed below are T cell receptor beta chains from one sample, sequenced in a study of CD8+CD57+ T cells in acquired aplastic anemia. In TCRdb, the reads were re-called with MiXCR into one record per CDR3 protein. Of about 58,000 distinct CDR3 sequences listed, around 50% are singletons. Sequencing was carried out using sorted CD4+, CD8+, or CD8+CD57+ T cells (not recorded which) from PBMCs. These receptors all stem from a human donor with aplastic anemia. Both conserved end residues are part of each CDR3. The D gene is left open where the match is weak. A row's size may be missing; if present it is once, few, many or a size class.

clone_size d_call j_call v_call cdr3_nt cdr3_aa
many TRBD1 TRBJ2-3 TRBV9 TGTGCCAGCAGCGCCTCCGAGACAGGGACAGATACGCAGTATTTT CASSASETGTDTQYF
- TRBD1 TRBJ2-5 TRBV2 TGTGCCAGCACGTGGGACAGGGTCGAGACCCAGTACTTC CASTWDRVETQYF
few - TRBJ2-2 TRBV27 TGTGCCAGCAGTCCCACGGATGTCACCGGGGAGCTGTTTTTT CASSPTDVTGELFF
many TRBD1 TRBJ2-1 TRBV28 TGTGCCAGCAGTTTATCCGGACAGGGAGGAAATGAGCAGTTCTTC CASSLSGQGGNEQFF
- - TRBJ2-3 TRBV4-1 TGCGCCAGCAGCCAAGTAAGAGGGGAAGGTGCAGATACGCAGTATTTT CASSQVRGEGADTQYF
- - TRBJ2-1 TRBV19 TGTGCCAGTATCCGGGACAAGCTCTGGAATGAGCAGTTCTTC CASIRDKLWNEQFF
many TRBD2 TRBJ2-1 TRBV20-1 TGCAGTGCCGGCGCGGGGGGGCCGAATGAGCAGTTCTTC CSAGAGGPNEQFF
many - TRBJ2-3 TRBV12-3/TRBV12-4 TGTGCCACGGAAGGGGACCGGGTGACAGATACGCAGTATTTT CATEGDRVTDTQYF
medium-sized - TRBJ2-7 TRBV19 TGTGCCAGTAGGGGCAGGGAAACCTACGAGCAGTACTTC CASRGRETYEQYF
- TRBD1 TRBJ1-2 TRBV29-1 TGCAGCGTTCTCCTGGGGACAGGCCCTGACTATGGCTACACCTTC CSVLLGTGPDYGYTF
- - TRBJ1-1 TRBV2 TGTGCAGTAAGAGGTGGACTGAAAACAGTCCAGAACACTGAAGCTTTCTTT CAVRGGLKTVQNTEAFF
many TRBD2 TRBJ2-3 TRBV6-1 TGTGCCAGCAGTACAGCGGGGGAGCCAACAGATACGCAGTATTTT CASSTAGEPTDTQYF
- TRBD1 TRBJ2-7 TRBV5-1 TGCGCAGGGGGCTGTTGGGACTACGAGCAGTACTTC CAGGCWDYEQYF
many TRBD2 TRBJ2-1 TRBV14 TGTGCCAGCAGCCCGAGGACTAGCGGCCCCCGAGGAAATGAGCAGTTCTTC CASSPRTSGPRGNEQFF
medium-sized - TRBJ2-1 TRBV2 TGTGCCAGCAGTGATGGTGAGCAGTTCTTC CASSDGEQFF
- TRBD2 TRBJ2-3 TRBV10-3 TGTGCCAGCAGTTCCGGGGGGGGCACGGATACGCAGTATTTT CASSSGGGTDTQYF
- - TRBJ1-6 TRBV20-1 TGCAGTGCTAGAGGGGGCAGGGAGAATTCACCCCTCCACTTT CSARGGRENSPLHF
- - TRBJ1-2 TRBV9 TGTACCAGCAGCCAAGATAGGAACCCGGGAATCTATGGCTACACCTTC CTSSQDRNPGIYGYTF
many TRBD1 TRBJ2-7 TRBV29-1 TGCAGCGTTGTTGGTTTCGACAGGGGCGAAACCTACGAGCAGTACTTC CSVVGFDRGETYEQYF
many TRBD1 TRBJ2-1 TRBV6-2/TRBV6-3 TGTGCCAGCAGTTACTCGATGACAGGGAGCCTTTACAATGAGCAGTTCTTC CASSYSMTGSLYNEQFF
many - TRBJ1-2 TRBV20-1 TGCAGTGCTTGGGACGGAGGAGCTAACTATGGCTACACCTTC CSAWDGGANYGYTF
- - TRBJ2-1 TRBV7-3 TGTGCCAGCAAGATAGACGGGAATGAGCAGTTCTTC CASKIDGNEQFF
- - TRBJ2-1 TRBV29-1 TGCAGCGTTGAATCACAATACAATGAGCAGTTCTTC CSVESQYNEQFF
once TRBD2 TRBJ2-1 TRBV7-8 TGTGCCAGCAGCTTCAAGGCGGGAGTCACCTACAATGAGCAGTTCTTC CASSFKAGVTYNEQFF
- - TRBJ2-4 TRBV25-1 TGTGCCAGCAGTGAATACGGCAAAAACATTCAGTACTTC CASSEYGKNIQYF
- - TRBJ2-7 TRBV25-1 TGTGCCAGCAGTGATGCGGCATCCTACGAGCAGTACTTC CASSDAASYEQYF
many TRBD1 TRBJ1-6 TRBV6-4 TGTGCCAGCAGTGACTCGTCAGGGGGCAATTCACCCCTCCACTTT CASSDSSGGNSPLHF
once TRBD1 TRBJ2-5 TRBV10-2 TGCGCCAGCAGCGGGGGGACAGGGCTAGAGACCCAGTACTTC CASSGGTGLETQYF
- - TRBJ1-5 TRBV15 TGTGCCACCAGCAGTCCCACCTCCTCCGCCCAGCCCCAGCATTTT CATSSPTSSAQPQHF
- - TRBJ1-6 TRBV2 TGTGCCGACCGGACAGTGGATAATTCACCCCTCCACTTT CADRTVDNSPLHF
many - TRBJ2-1 TRBV29-1 TGCAGCGTTGAATATAGAGGGGGAGACCCAGTATGGTCCTACAATGAGCAGTTCTTC CSVEYRGGDPVWSYNEQFF
once - TRBJ1-1 TRBV4-1 TGCGCCAGCAGCTCGAGAGGACACGCTGAAGCTTTCTTT CASSSRGHAEAFF
- - TRBJ1-6 TRBV12-3/TRBV12-4 TGTGCCAGCAGTGACAGGTCCTATAATTCACCCCTCCACTTT CASSDRSYNSPLHF
- - TRBJ2-5 TRBV29-1 TGCAGCGTTGAAGTTGTCAGGCCACAAGAGACCCAGTACTTC CSVEVVRPQETQYF
- - TRBJ1-6 TRBV25-1 TGTGCCAGCAGTGAAAGAGTACCAAGGGATTCACCCCTCCACTTT CASSERVPRDSPLHF
- - TRBJ2-3 TRBV29-1 TGCAGCGTCGGACTGATTTCCACAGATACGCAGTATTTT CSVGLISTDTQYF